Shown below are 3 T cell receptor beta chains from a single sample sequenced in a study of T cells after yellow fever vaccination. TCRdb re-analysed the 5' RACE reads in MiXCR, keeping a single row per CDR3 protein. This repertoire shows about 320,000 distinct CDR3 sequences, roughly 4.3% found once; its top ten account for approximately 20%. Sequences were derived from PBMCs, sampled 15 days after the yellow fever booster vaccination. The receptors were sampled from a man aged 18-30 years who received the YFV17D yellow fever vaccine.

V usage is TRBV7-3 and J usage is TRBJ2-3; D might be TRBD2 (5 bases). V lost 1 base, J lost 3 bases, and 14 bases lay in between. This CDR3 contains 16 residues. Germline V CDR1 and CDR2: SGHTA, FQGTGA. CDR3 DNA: TGTGCCAGCAGCTTAAACGGGGTCTCGGGAACAGATACGCAGTATTTT. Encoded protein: CASSLNGVSGTDTQYF.

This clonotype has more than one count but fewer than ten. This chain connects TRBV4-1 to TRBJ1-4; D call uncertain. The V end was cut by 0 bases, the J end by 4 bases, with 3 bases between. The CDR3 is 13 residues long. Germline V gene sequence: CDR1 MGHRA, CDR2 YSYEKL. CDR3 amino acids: CASSQEGNEKLFF. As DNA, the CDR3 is TGCGCCAGCAGCCAAGAGGGTAATGAAAAACTGTTTTTT.

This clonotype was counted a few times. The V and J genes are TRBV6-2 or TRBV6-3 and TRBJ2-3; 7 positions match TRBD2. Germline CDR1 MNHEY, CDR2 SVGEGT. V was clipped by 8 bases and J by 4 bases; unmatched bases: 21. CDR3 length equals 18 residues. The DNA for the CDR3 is TGTGCCAGCTGGACGGGTTTCGGACCGGGGGGACCTGCAGATACGCAGTATTTT. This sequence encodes CASWTGFGPGGPADTQYF.